This paragraph reports one T cell receptor beta chain. In the original workflow: For nucleated cells, counts were estimated from reference gene primer amplification. Profiling relied on immunoSEQ multiplex PCR, and the TCRdb table lists in-frame clones only, not all of them. From that table come the V and J calls and clone size; the DNA was used to work out D and trimming. The sample consists of roughly 190,000 clones, 80% to 90% of them appearing once. V trimming: 3 bases; J trimming: 5 bases; junction bases outside the gene matches: 17. In germline, CDR1 is LGHDT, CDR2 YNNKEL (reference sequence). The CDR3 is 20 residues long. This entry comes from a study of blood T cell repertoires in COVID-19. The wider study: The United States, Italy and Spain were the sources of the acute and convalescent COVID-19 samples. From T cells, B-cell-depleted T cells, or PBMCs came the material, which was cDNA or gDNA.

The clonotype was recovered from a man aged 18 to 29 with active or convalescent COVID-19. The specimen was peripheral blood. This chain uses TRBV3-1 (or the pseudogene TRBV3-2) with TRBJ2-1; the match to TRBD2 covers 12 bases. Here the CDR3 reads CASSHRWSSFLAGGHNEQFF. The CDR3 nucleotides are TGTGCCAGCAGCCATAGATGGTCCTCCTTCCTAGCGGGAGGGCACAATGAGCAGTTCTTC.